This TCR beta chain emerged from a study of shared clonotypes between healthy human individuals. The table came from immunoSEQ multiplex PCR; TCRdb's copy has only in-frame clones and leaves some out. The data hold approximately 2.3 million clones, with over 90% observed a single time. Only one count was recorded for this clone. The CDR3 has 16 residues. The V gene end was trimmed by 5 bases and the J gene end by 3 bases; junction bases not matched to a gene: 4. Germline CDR1 is MDHEN and CDR2 is SYDVKM. This receptor was taken from a man younger than 35 in good health. Some clones in this sample may be carry-over from other donors' samples. Specimen: naive CD4+ T cells from PBMCs. As for subset: CD45RA+ positively selected. This sequence joins TRBV28 and TRBJ2-2, with TRBD2 matching 12 bases. CDR3 DNA: TGTGCCAGCAGTCAGCTAGCGGGAGGGGACACCGGGGAGCTGTTTTTT. Residues: CASSQLAGGDTGELFF.